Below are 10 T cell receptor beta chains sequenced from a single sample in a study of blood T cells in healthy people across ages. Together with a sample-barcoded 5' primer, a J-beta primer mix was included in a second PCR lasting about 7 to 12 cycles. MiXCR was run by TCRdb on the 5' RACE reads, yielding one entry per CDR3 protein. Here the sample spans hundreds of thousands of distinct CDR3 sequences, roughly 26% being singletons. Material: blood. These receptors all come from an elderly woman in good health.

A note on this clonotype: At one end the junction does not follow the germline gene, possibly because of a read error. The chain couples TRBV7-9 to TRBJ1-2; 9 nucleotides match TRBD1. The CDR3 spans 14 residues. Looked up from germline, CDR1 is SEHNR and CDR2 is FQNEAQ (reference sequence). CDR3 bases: TGTACCAGCAGCTTAGACAGGGGGACCTATGGCTACACCTTC. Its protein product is CTSSLDRGTYGYTF.

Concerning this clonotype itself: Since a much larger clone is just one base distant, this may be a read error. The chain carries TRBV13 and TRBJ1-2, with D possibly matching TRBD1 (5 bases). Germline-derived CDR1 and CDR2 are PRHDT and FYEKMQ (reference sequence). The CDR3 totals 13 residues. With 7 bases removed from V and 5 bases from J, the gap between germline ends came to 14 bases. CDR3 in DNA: TGTGCCAGCATCCTTGAGGGGATATATGGCTACACCTTC. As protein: CASILEGIYGYTF.

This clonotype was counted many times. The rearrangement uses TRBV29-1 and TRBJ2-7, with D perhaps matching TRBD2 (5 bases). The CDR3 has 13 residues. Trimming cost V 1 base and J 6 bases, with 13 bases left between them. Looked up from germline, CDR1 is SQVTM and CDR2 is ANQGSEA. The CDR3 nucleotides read TGCAGCGTTGAAGGGCGCGGAGGCGCCGAGCAGTACTTC. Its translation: CSVEGRGGAEQYF.

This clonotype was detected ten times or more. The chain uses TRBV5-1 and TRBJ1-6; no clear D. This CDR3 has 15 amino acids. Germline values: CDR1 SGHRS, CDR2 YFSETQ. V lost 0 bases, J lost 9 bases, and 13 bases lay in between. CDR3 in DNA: TGCGCCAGCAGCTTGGAGGCGGACGGCAGTTCACCCCTCCACTTT. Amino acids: CASSLEADGSSPLHF.

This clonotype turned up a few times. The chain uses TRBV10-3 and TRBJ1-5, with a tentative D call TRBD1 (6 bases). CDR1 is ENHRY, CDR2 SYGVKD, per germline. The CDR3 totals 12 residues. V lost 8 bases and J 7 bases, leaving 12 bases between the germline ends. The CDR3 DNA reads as TGTGCCATCGGGCAGGGGACGCAGCCCCAGCATTTT. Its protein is CAIGQGTQPQHF.

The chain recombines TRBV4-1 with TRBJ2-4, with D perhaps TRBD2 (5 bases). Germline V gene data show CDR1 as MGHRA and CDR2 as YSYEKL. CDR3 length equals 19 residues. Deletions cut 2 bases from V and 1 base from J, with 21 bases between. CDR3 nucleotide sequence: TGCGCCAGCAGCCAAATTGACTATGGCGAGTCCAAGGCCAAAAACATTCAGTACTTC. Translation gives CASSQIDYGESKAKNIQYF.

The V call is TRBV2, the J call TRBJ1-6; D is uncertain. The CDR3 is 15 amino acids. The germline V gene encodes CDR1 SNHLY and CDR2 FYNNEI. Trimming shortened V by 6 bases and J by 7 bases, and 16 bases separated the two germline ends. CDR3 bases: TGTGCCAGCAGAAAGAGCCTGGGCGGAAATTCACCCCTCCACTTT. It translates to CASRKSLGGNSPLHF.

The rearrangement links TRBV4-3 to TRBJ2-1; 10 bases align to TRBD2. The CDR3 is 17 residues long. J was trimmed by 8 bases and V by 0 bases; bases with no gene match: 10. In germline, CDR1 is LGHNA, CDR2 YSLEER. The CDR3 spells CASSQEIRSGGAYEQFF. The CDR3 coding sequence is TGCGCCAGCAGCCAAGAAATTCGGAGCGGGGGGGCCTATGAGCAGTTCTTC.

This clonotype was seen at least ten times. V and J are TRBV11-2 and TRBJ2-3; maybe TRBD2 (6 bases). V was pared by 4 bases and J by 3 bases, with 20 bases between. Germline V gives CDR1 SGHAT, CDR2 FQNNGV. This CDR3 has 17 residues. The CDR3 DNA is TGTGCCAGCAGCTCGACCGGGACTGCCTTCTTGACAGATACGCAGTATTTT. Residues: CASSSTGTAFLTDTQYF.

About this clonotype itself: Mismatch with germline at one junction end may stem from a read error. The CDR3 nucleotides read TGTGCCAGCAGTATAGTGGGGGCAGATATGCAGTATTTT. Translating gives CASSIVGADMQYF. V gene TRBV12-3 or TRBV12-4 combines with J gene TRBJ2-3; D might be TRBD1 (6 bases). The CDR3 length is 13 residues.